This entry lists 7 T cell receptor beta chains sequenced from one sample in a study of T-cell memory formation after mild COVID-19. TCRdb independently ran MiXCR on the 5' RACE reads; one entry per CDR3 protein. The sample includes about 560,000 distinct CDR3 sequences, 20% to 25% of them seen just once. The source material was PBMCs or a T cell subset sorted from them (not recorded which). All receptors derive from an adult woman who had mild COVID-19 (a few samples of this study predate the infection). Cell type and time point are not known.

The V and J genes are TRBV6-5 and TRBJ2-7, with 7 bases lining up with TRBD2. The CDR3 is made up of 16 amino acids. V lost 0 bases and J lost 1; bases outside the gene matches: 6. Looked up from germline, CDR1 is MNHEY and CDR2 is SVGAGI. CDR3 nucleotides: TGTGCCAGCAGTTACTCGAACCAGCGGGGATCCTACGAGCAGTACTTC. Its protein is CASSYSNQRGSYEQYF.

This clonotype was detected many times. This chain connects TRBV20-1 to TRBJ2-7; maybe TRBD2 (5 bases). Germline CDR1 is DFQATT and CDR2 is SNEGSKA (reference sequence). This CDR3 has 12 residues. V lost 0 bases, J lost 9 bases, and 12 bases lay in between. The CDR3 DNA is TGCAGTGCTAGAGATTTAACAGCGGCGCAGTACTTC. It is translated as CSARDLTAAQYF.

The genes are TRBV7-3 and TRBJ1-1, with 10 bases fitting TRBD1. The V segment lost 4 bases and the J segment 7 bases; nucleotides outside the gene matches: 6. The CDR3 runs 14 residues. Germline lookup yields CDR1 SGHTA and CDR2 FQGTGA. CDR3 residues: CASSSGQGMDEAFF. The DNA of the CDR3 is TGTGCCAGCAGCTCGGGACAGGGGATGGATGAAGCTTTCTTT.

The chain recombines TRBV24-1 with TRBJ2-7; 12 bases fit TRBD1. The CDR3 has 13 amino acids. Trimming at V came to 5 bases and at J to 6 bases, leaving 1 base not matched to a gene. Germline V gene lookup returns CDR1 KGHDR and CDR2 SFDVKD. CDR3 loop: CATSVGQGAEQYF. The CDR3 DNA is TGTGCCACCAGTGTGGGACAGGGGGCCGAGCAGTACTTC.

The chain recombines TRBV9 with TRBJ2-2, with 8 bases matching TRBD1. The CDR3 loop spans 16 amino acids. Trimming at V came to 4 bases and at J to 4 bases, leaving 9 bases not matched to a gene. Germline V CDR1 and CDR2: SGDLS, YYNGEE. The CDR3 DNA reads as TGTGCCAGCAGCATCTCAGGGGGCGCGAGCACCGGGGAGCTGTTTTTT. This translates into CASSISGGASTGELFF.

This clonotype was observed a few times. The rearrangement links TRBV6-5 to TRBJ2-5, with D maybe TRBD2 (6 bases). V lost 6 bases to trimming and J lost 2 bases, with 13 bases between them. Per the germline V gene, CDR1 is MNHEY and CDR2 is SVGAGI. CDR3 size: 14 residues. CDR3 residues: CASRPRLVQETQYF. CDR3 in DNA: TGTGCCAGCAGGCCTCGACTAGTACAAGAGACCCAGTACTTC.

This sequence joins TRBV18 and TRBJ1-3; D not resolved. V dropped 1 base and J dropped 0 bases, with 10 bases sitting between them. The CDR3 covers 16 residues. Germline V lookup: CDR1 KGHSH, CDR2 LQKENI. CDR3 amino acids: CASSPLDHYSGNTIYF. CDR3 nucleotides: TGTGCCAGCTCACCACTTGACCATTACTCTGGAAACACCATATATTTT. The variable domain in full, completed from reference TRBV18 and TRBJ1-3, reads NAGVMQNPRHLVRRRGQEARLRCSPMKGHSHVYWYRQLPEEGLKFMVYLQKENIIDESGMPKERFSAEFPKEGPSILRIQQVVRGDSAAYFCASSPLDHYSGNTIYFGEGSWLTVV.